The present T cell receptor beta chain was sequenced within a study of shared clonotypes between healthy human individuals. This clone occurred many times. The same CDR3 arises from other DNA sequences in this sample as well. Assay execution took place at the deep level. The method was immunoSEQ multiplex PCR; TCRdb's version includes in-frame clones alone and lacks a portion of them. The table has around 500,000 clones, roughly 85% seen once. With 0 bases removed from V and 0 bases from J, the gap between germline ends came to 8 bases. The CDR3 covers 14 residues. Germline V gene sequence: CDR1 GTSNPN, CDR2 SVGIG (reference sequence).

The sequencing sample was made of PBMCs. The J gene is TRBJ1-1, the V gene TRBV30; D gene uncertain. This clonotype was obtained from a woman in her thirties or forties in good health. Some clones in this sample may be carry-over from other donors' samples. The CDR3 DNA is TGTGCCTGGAGTGTAACGGAGATGAACACTGAAGCTTTCTTT. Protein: CAWSVTEMNTEAFF.